This is a list of T cell receptor beta chains from one sample in a study of T-cell reconstitution after alpha-beta-depleted transplantation in children. TCRdb re-analysed the PCR reads in MiXCR, keeping a single row per CDR3 protein. The sample comprises 200,000 to 250,000 distinct CDR3 sequences, approximately 10% of which are singletons, and 28% rests with the top ten. Specimen: PBMCs, collected before TCRalphabeta/CD19-depleted stem cell transplant. The receptor source for this set is a child younger than two with acute myeloid leukemia, due to receive a stem cell transplant. CDR3s include the opening cysteine and the closing phenylalanine or tryptophan. Fields, in order: D gene, V gene, clone size, J gene, CDR3 DNA, CDR3 protein. A D gene is named only where the DNA matches it firmly. Expanded clones are given a class, and other clones once, few, many or no size at all.

d_call: .; v_call: TRBV27; clone_size: many; j_call: TRBJ1-5; cdr3_nt: TGTGCCAGCAGTTTAAACCAGTATCAGCCCCAGCATTTT; cdr3_aa: CASSLNQYQPQHF
d_call: TRBD2; v_call: TRBV20-1; clone_size: many; j_call: TRBJ2-4; cdr3_nt: TGCAGTGCTACTAGCGGGTTTAGAGGGGCCAAAAACATTCAGTACTTC; cdr3_aa: CSATSGFRGAKNIQYF
d_call: .; v_call: TRBV9; clone_size: many; j_call: TRBJ1-2; cdr3_nt: TGTGCCAGCAGCGTCGACGGGTACTATGGCTACACCTTC; cdr3_aa: CASSVDGYYGYTF
d_call: TRBD2; v_call: TRBV12-3/TRBV12-4; clone_size: .; j_call: TRBJ2-1; cdr3_nt: TGTGCCTGCAGTTTAGCCGGGGGGGGGCAAGAGCCATACAATGAGCAGTTCTTC; cdr3_aa: CACSLAGGGQEPYNEQFF
d_call: .; v_call: TRBV24-1; clone_size: many; j_call: TRBJ2-1; cdr3_nt: TGTGCCACCAGTGATTTACAGACGAGGAACAATGAGCAGTTCTTC; cdr3_aa: CATSDLQTRNNEQFF
d_call: TRBD1; v_call: TRBV11-1; clone_size: .; j_call: TRBJ2-7; cdr3_nt: TGTGCCAGCAGTCTTAGAGGGGACAGGGGCTCCAGCTCCTACGAGCAGTACTTC; cdr3_aa: CASSLRGDRGSSSYEQYF
d_call: .; v_call: TRBV4-1; clone_size: many; j_call: TRBJ1-3; cdr3_nt: TGCGCCAGCAGCCAGGCTCGGGCCTCTGGAAACACCATATATTTT; cdr3_aa: CASSQARASGNTIYF
d_call: .; v_call: TRBV19; clone_size: many; j_call: TRBJ1-2; cdr3_nt: TGTGCCAGTAGCCCCCGGGGGGAATATCTTACTAACTATGGCTACACCTTC; cdr3_aa: CASSPRGEYLTNYGYTF
d_call: TRBD1; v_call: TRBV24-1; clone_size: .; j_call: TRBJ2-6; cdr3_nt: TGTGCCACCAGTGAGACAGGGGCTGGGGCCAACGTCCTGACTTTC; cdr3_aa: CATSETGAGANVLTF
d_call: TRBD2; v_call: TRBV28; clone_size: many; j_call: TRBJ2-5; cdr3_nt: TGTGCCAGCAGCCCAACTAGCGGAGCCCAAGAGACCCAGTACTTC; cdr3_aa: CASSPTSGAQETQYF
d_call: .; v_call: TRBV9; clone_size: few; j_call: TRBJ2-5; cdr3_nt: TGTGCCAGCAGCGTAGGAGGGTTTAGTCAAGAGACCCAGTACTTC; cdr3_aa: CASSVGGFSQETQYF
d_call: .; v_call: TRBV5-1; clone_size: many; j_call: TRBJ2-2; cdr3_nt: TGCGCCAGCAGCTTACAGGGGAACACCGGGGAGCTGTTTTTT; cdr3_aa: CASSLQGNTGELFF
d_call: .; v_call: TRBV20-1; clone_size: many; j_call: TRBJ2-3; cdr3_nt: TGCAGTGCCGATCCCCGATCCGCGGAGGATACGCAGTATTTT; cdr3_aa: CSADPRSAEDTQYF
d_call: TRBD2; v_call: TRBV5-5; clone_size: .; j_call: TRBJ2-1; cdr3_nt: TGTGCCAGCAGCGCCCCGGGACTAGCAAGTGAGCAGTTCTTC; cdr3_aa: CASSAPGLASEQFF
d_call: TRBD2; v_call: TRBV20-1; clone_size: many; j_call: TRBJ2-3; cdr3_nt: TGCAGTGCTCAGACTAGCGGGAGCACAGATACGCAGTATTTT; cdr3_aa: CSAQTSGSTDTQYF
d_call: TRBD2; v_call: TRBV24-1; clone_size: many; j_call: TRBJ2-3; cdr3_nt: TGTGCCACCTCTGTGGGACAGGGGACTAGCGGGAGAACAGATACGCAGTATTTT; cdr3_aa: CATSVGQGTSGRTDTQYF
d_call: .; v_call: TRBV12-3/TRBV12-4; clone_size: many; j_call: TRBJ2-1; cdr3_nt: TGTGCCAGCAGTTTAGCGGGAGAAGCCTACAATGAGCAGTTCTTC; cdr3_aa: CASSLAGEAYNEQFF
d_call: .; v_call: TRBV4-1; clone_size: many; j_call: TRBJ1-1; cdr3_nt: TGCGCCAGCAGCCAAGAAAAGGCCGAGGGTAGAGCTTTCTTT; cdr3_aa: CASSQEKAEGRAFF
d_call: .; v_call: TRBV7-2; clone_size: many; j_call: TRBJ2-7; cdr3_nt: TGTGCCAGCAGCTTAAAAAGGGATCCCCACGAGCAGTACTTC; cdr3_aa: CASSLKRDPHEQYF
d_call: .; v_call: TRBV5-1; clone_size: many; j_call: TRBJ2-1; cdr3_nt: TGCGCCAGCAGCAAAAACGCGGATGAGCAGTTCTTC; cdr3_aa: CASSKNADEQFF
d_call: .; v_call: TRBV10-3; clone_size: many; j_call: TRBJ2-2; cdr3_nt: TGTGCCATCAGTGGTTCCGGGACAACCTCAAACACCGGGGAGCTGTTTTTT; cdr3_aa: CAISGSGTTSNTGELFF
d_call: .; v_call: TRBV2; clone_size: few; j_call: TRBJ2-1; cdr3_nt: TGTGCCCAGCAGGAGTCGGAGATGTATGAGCAGTTCTTC; cdr3_aa: CAQQESEMYEQFF
d_call: .; v_call: TRBV7-9; clone_size: many; j_call: TRBJ2-5; cdr3_nt: TGTGCCAGCTCGCTGGGGGGTCCCCCACACCAAGAGACCCAGTACTTC; cdr3_aa: CASSLGGPPHQETQYF
d_call: .; v_call: TRBV7-2; clone_size: many; j_call: TRBJ1-5; cdr3_nt: TGTGCCAGCAGCTTAGCAGGGCCCGGCAATCAGCCCCAGCATTTT; cdr3_aa: CASSLAGPGNQPQHF
d_call: .; v_call: TRBV4-1; clone_size: many; j_call: TRBJ2-2; cdr3_nt: TGCGCCAGCAGCCAAGATTCTCCGAACACCGGGGAGCTGTTTTTT; cdr3_aa: CASSQDSPNTGELFF
d_call: .; v_call: TRBV7-2; clone_size: few; j_call: TRBJ1-1; cdr3_nt: TGTGCCAGCAGCTTCATCGTCTTAAACACTGAAGCTTTCTTT; cdr3_aa: CASSFIVLNTEAFF
d_call: .; v_call: TRBV5-1; clone_size: many; j_call: TRBJ2-5; cdr3_nt: TGCGCCAGCAGCTTCACGGCAGAAGAGACCCAGTACTTC; cdr3_aa: CASSFTAEETQYF
d_call: TRBD2; v_call: TRBV20-1; clone_size: many; j_call: TRBJ2-1; cdr3_nt: TGCAGTGCTAGAGGACTAGCGGGAATTAATGAGCAGTTCTTC; cdr3_aa: CSARGLAGINEQFF
d_call: TRBD2; v_call: TRBV11-3; clone_size: .; j_call: TRBJ2-2; cdr3_nt: TGTGCCAGCAGCCCCGGACTAGCGTGGGCCGGGGAGCTGTTTTTT; cdr3_aa: CASSPGLAWAGELFF
d_call: TRBD2; v_call: TRBV4-1; clone_size: many; j_call: TRBJ2-2; cdr3_nt: TGCGCCAGCAGAGAAGCGGGGGGGCCGAATAAGAACGGGGAGCTGTTTTTT; cdr3_aa: CASREAGGPNKNGELFF